The 30 T cell receptor beta chains listed next were all sequenced from one sample in a study of cytomegalovirus exposure and HLA in healthy donors. Using immunoSEQ multiplex PCR, the repertoire was profiled, and TCRdb retains in-frame clones only, with some absent. The profile shows some 340,000 clones, 87% of them singletons. Material for sequencing was PBMCs. The receptors originated from a young woman in good health and CMV-seropositive.

The V call is TRBV30, the J call TRBJ2-1; D remains unclear. V gave up 2 bases and J gave up 7 bases, with 6 bases separating them. The CDR3 has 11 residues. Germline assignment: CDR1 GTSNPN and CDR2 SVGIG (reference sequence). CDR3 nucleotides: TGTGCCTGGAGTTGGCAGAATGAGCAGTTCTTC. Amino acids: CAWSWQNEQFF.

This sequence joins TRBV5-1 and TRBJ2-7, with 11 bases that match TRBD2. CDR1 and CDR2 (germline): SGHRS, YFSETQ. J gave up 4 bases and V 8 bases, and 8 bases lay outside the gene matches. This CDR3 has 14 residues. Written as DNA, the CDR3 is TGCGCCAGTACTAGCGGGAGCGAGATATACGAGCAGTACTTC. This gives the protein CASTSGSEIYEQYF.

The rearrangement uses TRBV10-1 and TRBJ1-2; TRBD1 matches 10 bases. This CDR3 has 18 amino acids. V lost 3 bases and J lost 2; bases outside the gene matches: 12. CDR1 and CDR2 (germline): WNHNN, SYGVQD (reference sequence). The CDR3 DNA follows: TGCGCCAGCAGTGATCCCCACACCGGGACAGGGGCAAACTATGGCTACACCTTC. Its translation is CASSDPHTGTGANYGYTF.

The chain combines TRBV28 with TRBJ1-1; D possibly corresponds to TRBD1 (5 bases). The germline gives CDR1 MDHEN, CDR2 SYDVKM. The CDR3 is 14 amino acids. The germline V and J ends were trimmed by 4 bases and 0 bases, with 9 bases remaining between them. The CDR3 bases are TGTGCCAGCAGTTCACAGGATATGAACACTGAAGCTTTCTTT. Its translation is CASSSQDMNTEAFF. Using reference TRBV28 and TRBJ1-1 for the parts outside the CDR3, the full variable domain is DVKVTQSSRYLVKRTGEKVFLECVQDMDHENMFWYRQDPGLGLRLIYFSYDVKMKEKGDIPEGYSVSREKKERFSLILESASTNQTSMYLCASSSQDMNTEAFFGQGTRLTVV.

The chain's CDR3 is CASSPSGTSGEKLFF. The CDR3 DNA follows: TGTGCCAGCAGCCCCTCCGGGACATCCGGGGAAAAACTGTTTTTT. J is TRBJ1-4 and V is TRBV9, with D perhaps TRBD1 (6 bases). The CDR3 spans 15 residues. V lost 4 bases and J 8 bases, leaving 18 bases between the germline ends. Germline assignment: CDR1 SGDLS and CDR2 YYNGEE. The full variable domain, rest sourced from reference TRBV9 and TRBJ1-4, is DSGVTQTPKHLITATGQRVTLRCSPRSGDLSVYWYQQSLDQGLQFLIQYYNGEERAKGNILERFSAQQFPDLHSELNLSSLELGDSALYFCASSPSGTSGEKLFFGSGTQLSVL.

This rearrangement joins TRBV25-1 to TRBJ1-2, with 7 bases matching TRBD1. Germline CDR1 MGHDK, CDR2 SYGVNS. J lost 3 bases, V lost 6 bases, and 7 bases had no gene match. This CDR3 contains 14 residues. The CDR3 here is CASSDTGTDYGYTF. As DNA, the CDR3 is TGTGCCAGCAGCGACACCGGGACAGACTATGGCTACACCTTC.

The J gene is TRBJ2-3, the V gene TRBV5-6, with D tentatively TRBD2 (6 bases). The germline V and J ends were trimmed by 0 bases and 4 bases, with 21 bases remaining between them. Germline CDR1 and CDR2: SGHDT and YYEEEE. This CDR3 has 18 amino acids. The CDR3 here is CASSLVVRDSEPSDTQYF. CDR3 DNA sequence: TGTGCCAGCAGCTTGGTCGTTAGGGACTCAGAACCATCAGATACGCAGTATTTT. Combining the CDR3 with reference TRBV5-6 and TRBJ2-3 gives the whole variable domain DAGVTQSPTHLIKTRGQQVTLRCSPKSGHDTVSWYQQALGQGPQFIFQYYEEEERQRGNFPDRFSGHQFPNYSSELNVNALLLGDSALYLCASSLVVRDSEPSDTQYFGPGTRLTVL.

The J gene is TRBJ2-7, the V gene TRBV28, with D uncertain. CDR3 size: 12 residues. Trimming stripped 4 bases from V and 2 bases from J, with 6 bases between. Germline lookup yields CDR1 MDHEN and CDR2 SYDVKM. The CDR3 nucleotides are TGTGCCAGCAGTTCCTTGACCTACGAGCAGTACTTC. It codes for CASSSLTYEQYF.

The chain joins TRBV7-6 to TRBJ1-2; 9 nucleotides line up with TRBD1. Trimming took 0 bases from V and 1 from J; bases not matched to a gene: 6. Germline assignment: CDR1 SGHVS and CDR2 FNYEAQ. There are 17 residues in the CDR3. As DNA, the CDR3 is TGTGCCAGCAGCTTAGCGGCCCGGGACAGGGTTAACTATGGCTACACCTTC. It is translated as CASSLAARDRVNYGYTF. The variable domain in full, with the rest retrieved from reference TRBV7-6 and TRBJ1-2, is GAGVSQSPRYKVTKRGQDVALRCDPISGHVSLYWYRQALGQGPEFLTYFNYEAQQDKSGLPNDRFSAERPEGSISTLTIQRTEQRDSAMYRCASSLAARDRVNYGYTFGSGTRLTVV.

This clone has only one observation. The V gene is TRBV28, the J gene TRBJ2-7; TRBD1 matches 9 bases. Germline CDR1 MDHEN, CDR2 SYDVKM. The CDR3 is made up of 15 amino acids. V shed 3 bases and J 4 bases; nucleotides not matched to a gene: 7. The CDR3 DNA reads as TGTGCCAGCAGTTTCGGTTACAGGGGGCCTTACGAGCAGTACTTC. Translated, it gives CASSFGYRGPYEQYF.

This clone was recorded only once. The J gene is TRBJ1-1, the V gene TRBV6-1; no firm D call. The germline gives CDR1 MNHNS, CDR2 SASEGT. CDR3 size: 13 residues. The V end lost 0 bases, the J end lost 4 bases, and 6 bases lay between the germline ends. The CDR3 coding sequence is TGTGCCAGCAGTGAAGCGGTACCCACTGAAGCTTTCTTT. Translation: CASSEAVPTEAFF.

The rearrangement links TRBV5-6 to TRBJ2-1; 7 bases fit TRBD2. This CDR3 contains 15 residues. Germline CDR1 SGHDT, CDR2 YYEEEE. Trimming at V came to 0 bases and at J to 3 bases, leaving 3 bases not matched to a gene. The CDR3 sequence is CASSLGRENYNEQFF. The CDR3 bases are TGTGCCAGCAGCTTGGGGCGGGAGAACTACAATGAGCAGTTCTTC.

The chain carries TRBV28 and TRBJ2-7, with TRBD1 matching 7 bases. The CDR3 contains 15 residues. Losses at the gene ends were 2 bases for V and 1 base for J; bases not matched to a gene: 5. Germline V lookup: CDR1 MDHEN, CDR2 SYDVKM. CDR3 amino acids: CASSLRGTVSYEQYF. The CDR3 nucleotides are TGTGCCAGCAGTTTAAGGGGGACAGTTTCCTACGAGCAGTACTTC.

The J gene is TRBJ1-4, the V gene TRBV19; D is perhaps TRBD1 (6 bases). V was shortened by 10 bases and J by 6 bases, with 15 bases between the two germline ends. The CDR3 extends over 13 amino acids. The germline V gene has CDR1 LNHDA and CDR2 SQIVND (reference sequence). This CDR3 is CATTTGNDEKLFF. CDR3 sequence (DNA): TGTGCCACCACCACAGGGAATGATGAAAAACTGTTTTTT.

The chain has TRBV27 and TRBJ1-3, with unresolved D. The length of the CDR3 is 14 residues. Per the germline V gene, CDR1 is MNHEY and CDR2 is SMNVEV (reference sequence). The ends were cut back, 0 bases at V and 2 bases at J, with 5 bases in the middle. The CDR3, as DNA: TGTGCCAGCAGTTTATCGCCAACTGGAAACACCATATATTTT. Protein sequence: CASSLSPTGNTIYF.

The V and J genes are TRBV7-3 and TRBJ2-7, with TRBD1 matching over 11 bases. The V gene's germline CDR1 is SGHTA and CDR2 FQGTGA. After removal of 5 bases from V and 2 bases from J, the junction contained 5 bases not matched to a gene. The CDR3 spans 15 residues. As DNA, the CDR3 is TGTGCCAGCAGCCCGGGACAGGGGGACCCCTACGAGCAGTACTTC. Translation: CASSPGQGDPYEQYF. Drawing the rest from reference TRBV7-3 and TRBJ2-7, the complete variable domain is GAGVSQTPSNKVTEKGKYVELRCDPISGHTALYWYRQSLGQGPEFLIYFQGTGAADDSGLPNDRFFAVRPEGSVSTLKIQRTERGDSAVYLCASSPGQGDPYEQYFGPGTRLTVT.

The rearrangement joins TRBV19 to TRBJ1-2, with D uncertain. Trimming shortened V by 3 bases and J by 3 bases, and 8 bases separated the two germline ends. Per the germline V gene, CDR1 is LNHDA and CDR2 is SQIVND (reference sequence). The CDR3 length is 13 residues. CDR3 sequence: CASSIGQYYGYTF. The CDR3 nucleotides are TGTGCCAGTAGTATCGGGCAGTACTATGGCTACACCTTC.

The rearrangement links TRBV27 to TRBJ2-5; 10 nucleotides match TRBD1. TRBJ2-7 matches the DNA end more closely, so the J call is doubtful. This CDR3 region has 16 residues. Germline V gene sequence: CDR1 MNHEY, CDR2 SMNVEV (reference sequence). The CDR3 sequence is CASSLTPGTGVYEQYF. The CDR3 DNA follows: TGTGCCAGCAGTCTCACCCCCGGGACAGGGGTCTACGAGCAGTACTTC.

The V gene is TRBV30, the J gene TRBJ2-1; perhaps TRBD1 as D (5 bases). Trimming cost V 4 bases and J 3 bases, with 7 bases left between them. Germline V gene lookup returns CDR1 GTSNPN and CDR2 SVGIG (reference sequence). This CDR3 spans 12 amino acids. CDR3 residues: CAWITGYNEQFF. Here the CDR3 DNA reads TGTGCCTGGATAACAGGCTACAATGAGCAGTTCTTC.

This chain uses TRBV7-6 with TRBJ2-1; D is possibly TRBD2 (6 bases). V lost 5 bases and J lost 1, with 12 bases in between. Germline lookup yields CDR1 SGHVS and CDR2 FNYEAQ. The CDR3 covers 15 residues. This CDR3 is CASSRRSGSYNEQFF. CDR3 coding DNA: TGTGCCAGCAGCCGGCGTAGCGGATCCTACAATGAGCAGTTCTTC.

As DNA, the CDR3 is TGTGCCAGCAGCTGGACAGGAGGGACTGGAAACACCATATATTTT. It codes for CASSWTGGTGNTIYF. The chain carries TRBV6-5 and TRBJ1-3; the match to TRBD1 covers 7 bases. Germline-derived CDR1 and CDR2 are MNHEY and SVGAGI. The CDR3 consists of 15 residues. Trimming at V came to 6 bases and at J to 2 bases, leaving 7 bases not matched to a gene.

This clone was counted only a few times. The genes are TRBV11-2 and TRBJ1-5; no firm D call. The CDR3 sequence is 15 residues long. The germline V gene encodes CDR1 SGHAT and CDR2 FQNNGV. The V end was cut by 0 bases, the J end by 5 bases, with 11 bases between. CDR3 in DNA: TGTGCCAGCAGCTTAGATGGGGATGTGGATCAGCCCCAGCATTTT. Translated, it gives CASSLDGDVDQPQHF.

The chain links TRBV29-1 to TRBJ1-2; TRBD1 is a possible D gene (5 bases). The germline V and J ends were trimmed by 3 bases and 4 bases, with 12 bases remaining between them. CDR3 size: 13 residues. Germline V gives CDR1 SQVTM, CDR2 ANQGSEA. CDR3 residues: CSVESGSSYGYTF. In DNA form, the CDR3 reads TGCAGCGTTGAGTCAGGGTCGAGCTATGGCTACACCTTC.

The rearrangement links TRBV14 to TRBJ1-4, with 8 bases aligning to TRBD1. The J segment lost 8 bases and the V segment lost 4 bases, leaving 9 bases of the junction unmatched. CDR3 size: 15 residues. CDR1 and CDR2 from the germline V gene are SGHDN and FVKESK. In nucleotides, the CDR3 is TGTGCCAGCAGCCCTCAACAGGGGGTGGGAGAAAAACTGTTTTTT. Translation gives CASSPQQGVGEKLFF.

The rearrangement links TRBV18 to TRBJ2-2; 7 bases are a match to TRBD1. This CDR3 contains 15 residues. The V gene end was trimmed by 2 bases and the J gene end by 7 bases; junction bases not matched to a gene: 7. Germline lookup yields CDR1 KGHSH and CDR2 LQKENI. The CDR3 sequence: CASSPSRGSHGELFF. The CDR3 coding sequence is TGTGCCAGCTCACCATCCAGGGGGAGCCACGGGGAGCTGTTTTTT. Full variable domain (missing parts from reference TRBV18 and TRBJ2-2): NAGVMQNPRHLVRRRGQEARLRCSPMKGHSHVYWYRQLPEEGLKFMVYLQKENIIDESGMPKERFSAEFPKEGPSILRIQQVVRGDSAAYFCASSPSRGSHGELFFGEGSRLTVL.

The chain is built from TRBV14 and TRBJ2-7, with D unresolved. The ends were cut back, 3 bases at V and 5 bases at J, with 11 bases in the middle. Germline V gene sequence: CDR1 SGHDN, CDR2 FVKESK. CDR3 length: 13 residues. The CDR3 spells CASSHVLGHEQYF. The CDR3 region has the DNA TGTGCCAGCAGCCACGTACTCGGGCACGAGCAGTACTTC. Complete variable domain (other parts from reference TRBV14 and TRBJ2-7): EAGVTQFPSHSVIEKGQTVTLRCDPISGHDNLYWYRRVMGKEIKFLLHFVKESKQDESGMPNNRFLAERTGGTYSTLKVQPAELEDSGVYFCASSHVLGHEQYFGPGTRLTVT.

DNA of the CDR3: TGTGCCAGCAGTGCCGGGACAGCCTCCTACAATGAGCAGTTCTTC. It specifies CASSAGTASYNEQFF. The genes are TRBV6-1 and TRBJ2-1; 7 bases are a match to TRBD1. Germline V lookup: CDR1 MNHNS, CDR2 SASEGT. This CDR3 has 15 residues. V shed 4 bases, J shed 0 bases, and the junction held 3 bases outside the gene matches.

CDR3 region: CASIHRKNTGELFF. CDR3 nucleotide sequence: TGTGCCAGCATCCACAGAAAGAACACCGGGGAGCTGTTTTTT. V is TRBV2 and J is TRBJ2-2; D is ambiguous. The CDR3 is 14 amino acids. Between the trimmed V and J ends, which lost 7 bases and 1 base, there was a span of 10 bases. Germline V lookup: CDR1 SNHLY, CDR2 FYNNEI.

The V and J genes are TRBV7-3 and TRBJ2-7; the match to TRBD1 covers 9 bases. Germline CDR1 and CDR2: SGHTA and FQGTGA. This CDR3 is 16 amino acids long. V trimming: 4 bases; J trimming: 0 bases; junction bases outside the gene matches: 7. The DNA of the CDR3 is TGTGCCAGCAGCTCCCTCCCGGGACAGGGCTCCTACGAGCAGTACTTC. As protein: CASSSLPGQGSYEQYF.

This clone has a single count. This sequence joins TRBV27 and TRBJ2-1, with 10 bases that match TRBD2. Germline CDR1 MNHEY, CDR2 SMNVEV (reference sequence). The V gene end was trimmed by 5 bases and the J gene end by 4 bases; junction bases not matched to a gene: 5. The CDR3 sequence is 15 residues long. The CDR3 DNA follows: TGTGCCAGCAGTACCGGGACTAGCGCTTACAATGAGCAGTTCTTC. It encodes CASSTGTSAYNEQFF.